One sample yielded the 8 T cell receptor beta chains listed below, sequenced in a study of blood T cell repertoires in COVID-19. Assay: immunoSEQ multiplex PCR; the TCRdb copy retains only in-frame clones and omits some. The table lists roughly 93,000 clones, 81% of them singletons. Sequencing used peripheral blood. These receptor sequences come from a woman older than 75 with acute or convalescent COVID-19.

The gene calls are TRBV7-8 and TRBJ1-2, with D perhaps matching TRBD1 (5 bases). Deletions cut 5 bases from V and 8 bases from J, with 15 bases between. This CDR3 contains 13 residues. Germline V gives CDR1 SGHVS, CDR2 FQNEAQ. CDR3 protein: CASSPREGGGYTF. The CDR3 nucleotides are TGTGCCAGCAGCCCCAGGGAGGGAGGGGGCTACACCTTC. Complete variable domain (other parts from reference TRBV7-8 and TRBJ1-2): GAGVSQSPRYKVAKRGQDVALRCDPISGHVSLFWYQQALGQGPEFLTYFQNEAQLDKSGLPSDRFFAERPEGSVSTLKIQRTQQEDSAVYLCASSPREGGGYTFGSGTRLTVV.

This clone was seen only a few times. The chain couples TRBV15 to TRBJ1-6; 9 bases line up with TRBD1. The CDR3 runs 14 residues. CDR1 is LNHNV, CDR2 YYDKDF, per germline (reference sequence). V was clipped by 5 bases and J by 9 bases; unmatched bases: 5. CDR3 in amino acids: CATSPGTGPSPLHF. CDR3 in DNA: TGTGCCACCAGCCCCGGGACAGGGCCTTCACCCCTCCACTTT.

This clone was seen a few times. V usage is TRBV3-1 (or the pseudogene TRBV3-2) and J usage is TRBJ1-1; D remains unclear. Germline V CDR1 and CDR2: LGHDT, YNNKEL (reference sequence). Trimming removed 2 bases from V and 2 bases from J, with 21 bases in between. This CDR3 has 18 amino acids. The CDR3 sequence is CASSQLLQISHKNTEAFF. CDR3 sequence (DNA): TGTGCCAGCAGCCAATTGCTTCAAATTTCACATAAAAACACTGAAGCTTTCTTT.

V usage is TRBV4-3 and J usage is TRBJ2-7, with D possibly matching TRBD1 (5 bases). Germline V gives CDR1 LGHNA, CDR2 YSLEER. CDR3 length equals 15 residues. With 0 bases removed from V and 1 base from J, the gap between germline ends came to 10 bases. The CDR3 is CASSQDQGLSYEQYF. The CDR3 bases are TGCGCCAGCAGCCAAGATCAGGGCCTTTCCTACGAGCAGTACTTC.

This chain links TRBV19 with TRBJ1-2, with D uncertain. This CDR3 spans 12 amino acids. V shed 5 bases and J shed 8 bases, with 12 bases lying between them. The germline V gene has CDR1 LNHDA and CDR2 SQIVND (reference sequence). The CDR3 DNA sequence: TGTGCCAGTAGTTACGGAGGGAGCGGCTACACCTTC. Its protein is CASSYGGSGYTF.

This clone was recorded a few times. The chain has TRBV6-5 and TRBJ1-6, with 7 positions matching TRBD1. CDR1 and CDR2 (germline): MNHEY, SVGAGI. Trimming cost V 8 bases and J 9 bases; bases outside gene matches: 4. The length of the CDR3 is 12 residues. The CDR3 sequence: CASSDRVSPLHF. CDR3 in DNA: TGTGCCAGCTCAGACAGGGTTTCACCCCTCCACTTT.

The chain employs TRBV6-7 and TRBJ2-3; 7 nucleotides match TRBD2. TRBV6-7 is an ORF, with its function uncertain. The trim removed 0 bases at V and 0 bases at J, leaving 12 bases unmatched. This CDR3 contains 19 residues. The CDR3 nucleotides are TGTGCCAGCAGTTACTCTCTCTATGAAAGCGGGGCCAGCACAGATACGCAGTATTTT. Encoded protein: CASSYSLYESGASTDTQYF.

A word on this clone: The same CDR3 arises from other DNA sequences in this sample as well. The chain joins TRBV7-9 to TRBJ2-1, with a tentative D call TRBD1 (5 bases). The germline V gene encodes CDR1 SEHNR and CDR2 FQNEAQ (reference sequence). The CDR3 has 15 amino acids. V lost 2 bases, J lost 1 base, and 9 bases lay in between. The CDR3 bases are TGTGCCAGCAGCTTAAGGGGTCCATCCTACAATGAGCAGTTCTTC. This encodes CASSLRGPSYNEQFF.